This is a list of T cell receptor beta chains from one sample in a study of cytomegalovirus exposure and HLA in healthy donors. The assay was immunoSEQ multiplex PCR, and TCRdb's table has in-frame clones only and misses some. The table has 200,000 to 250,000 clones, 70% to 85% seen once; the top ten hold roughly 2.6%. Sequences were obtained from PBMCs. All receptors come from a woman aged 60-70 years in good health and CMV-seropositive. Each CDR3 is given with its conserved first and last residue. The order of the fields is clone size, J gene, CDR3 length, D gene, V gene, CDR3 DNA, CDR3 protein. A D gene is named only where the DNA matches it firmly. The size of a clone is reported for some rows only, either as once, few or many, or as a class for expanded clones.

.	TRBJ2-5	14	TRBD1	TRBV5-1	TGCGCCAGCAGCGGCACAGGGGGTACAGAGACCCAGTACTTC	CASSGTGGTETQYF
.	TRBJ1-5	14	TRBD1	TRBV19	TGTGCCAGTACCCTGACAGGGTTCAATCAGCCCCAGCATTTT	CASTLTGFNQPQHF
.	TRBJ1-3	14	TRBD1	TRBV6-6	TGTGCCAGCTTCTCCGACAGGGCCTCGGACACCATATATTTT	CASFSDRASDTIYF
.	TRBJ1-5	15	.	TRBV2	TGTGCCAGCAGTTCGTCACTGTGGACAATCAGTTCCCAGCATTTT	CASSSSLWTISSQHF
few	TRBJ2-7	16	TRBD1	TRBV4-2	TGTGCCAGCAGCCGGGGAACCGGGACAGGGGTTCACGAGCAGTACTTC	CASSRGTGTGVHEQYF
few	TRBJ1-4	14	.	TRBV5-1	TGCGCCAGCAGCTTGGAGGGGGTTAATGAAAAACTGTTTTTT	CASSLEGVNEKLFF
.	TRBJ1-3	15	TRBD1	TRBV6-1	TGTGCCAGCAGTTTTACTACAGGGGCTGGAAACACCATATATTTT	CASSFTTGAGNTIYF
.	TRBJ2-5	15	TRBD2	TRBV5-1	TGCGCCAGCCATGGGGGACTAGCAGACCAAGAGACCCAGTACTTC	CASHGGLADQETQYF
.	TRBJ2-1	16	TRBD2	TRBV7-2	TGTGCCAGCAGCTTATGGGCAGCGGGAGGGTACAATGAGCAGTTCTTC	CASSLWAAGGYNEQFF
once	TRBJ1-3	13	.	TRBV11-2	TGTGCCAGCAGCTTAGATCAGAGAAACACCATATATTTT	CASSLDQRNTIYF
once	TRBJ1-2	13	TRBD1	TRBV6-5	TGTGCCAGCAACGACAGGGGAAGTTATGGCTACACCTTC	CASNDRGSYGYTF
once	TRBJ1-2	12	.	TRBV10-3	TGTGCCATCAACCCGGGGGGTCCGGGCTACACCTTC	CAINPGGPGYTF
.	TRBJ1-6	17	.	TRBV7-9	TGTTCCAGCAGCTTAGCAGGTGGACTGACTTATAATTCACCCCTCCACTTT	CSSSLAGGLTYNSPLHF
.	TRBJ1-5	14	.	TRBV28	TGTGCCCTCGCCCCGGGGGGGAGCAATCAGCCCCAGCATTTT	CALAPGGSNQPQHF
.	TRBJ1-2	13	TRBD1	TRBV7-9	TGTGCCAGCAGGCTGACAGGGGGTGATGGCTACACCTTC	CASRLTGGDGYTF
.	TRBJ1-1	13	TRBD1	TRBV29-1	TGCAGCGGCCAGGGACAGCCGAACACTGAAGCTTTCTTT	CSGQGQPNTEAFF
.	TRBJ1-1	16	.	TRBV7-3	TGTGCCAGCAGCCGACCTGAAATAGCGGGGAACACTGAAGCTTTCTTT	CASSRPEIAGNTEAFF